This record concerns one T cell receptor beta chain sequence. cDNA serving as the sequencing template came from extracted, reverse transcribed RNA. The table came from immunoSEQ multiplex PCR; TCRdb's copy has only in-frame clones and leaves some out. The sample lists some 200,000 clones, about 60% occurring once. The source of the sample is a study of CD8+ T cells in alopecia areata. Looking at the study overall: Affected scalp percentage set treated patients' severity scores.

The germline gives CDR1 GTSNPN, CDR2 SVGIG (reference sequence). After removal of 4 bases from V and 2 bases from J, the junction contained 7 bases not matched to a gene. The CDR3 totals 15 residues. Treatment specified: oral pan-JAK inhibitor, 5-10 mg twice daily. Peripheral blood and lesional scalp punch biopsies came from alopecia areata patients. The sequences come from CD8+ T cells sorted from blood, collected at week 24, from a patient treated with tofacitinib. This sequence originates from a human donor with alopecia areata. The rearrangement links TRBV30 to TRBJ2-3, with 9 positions matching TRBD1. The CDR3 is CAWTRQGVATDTQYF. For the CDR3, the DNA is TGTGCCTGGACTAGACAGGGGGTGGCCACAGATACGCAGTATTTT.